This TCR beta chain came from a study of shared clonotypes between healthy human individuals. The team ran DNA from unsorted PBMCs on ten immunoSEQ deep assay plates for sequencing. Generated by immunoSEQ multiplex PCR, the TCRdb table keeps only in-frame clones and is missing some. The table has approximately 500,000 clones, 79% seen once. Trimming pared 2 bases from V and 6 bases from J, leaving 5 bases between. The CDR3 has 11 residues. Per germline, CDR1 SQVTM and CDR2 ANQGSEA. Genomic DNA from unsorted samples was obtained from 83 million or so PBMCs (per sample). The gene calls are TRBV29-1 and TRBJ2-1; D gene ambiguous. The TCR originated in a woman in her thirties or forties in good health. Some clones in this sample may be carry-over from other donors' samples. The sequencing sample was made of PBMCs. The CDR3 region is CSVESSNEQFF. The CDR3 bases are TGCAGCGTTGAATCCAGCAATGAGCAGTTCTTC.